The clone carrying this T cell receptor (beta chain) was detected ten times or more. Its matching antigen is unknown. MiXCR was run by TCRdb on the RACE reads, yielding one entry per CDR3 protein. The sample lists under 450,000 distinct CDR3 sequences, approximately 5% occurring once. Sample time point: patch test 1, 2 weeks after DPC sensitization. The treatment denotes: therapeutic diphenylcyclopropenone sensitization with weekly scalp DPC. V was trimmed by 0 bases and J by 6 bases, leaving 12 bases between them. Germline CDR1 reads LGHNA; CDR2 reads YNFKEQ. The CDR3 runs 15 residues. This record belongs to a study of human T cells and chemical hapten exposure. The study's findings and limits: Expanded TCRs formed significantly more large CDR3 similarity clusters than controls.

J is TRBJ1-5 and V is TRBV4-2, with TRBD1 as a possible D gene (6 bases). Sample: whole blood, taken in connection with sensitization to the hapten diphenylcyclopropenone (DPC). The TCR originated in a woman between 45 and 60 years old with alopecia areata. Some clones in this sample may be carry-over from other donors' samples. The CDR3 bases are TGTGCCAGCAGCCAAGAATCAGGGGTGGGTCAGCCCCAGCATTTT. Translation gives CASSQESGVGQPQHF.